This passage covers 25 T cell receptor beta chains from one sample sequenced in a study of identical twins. From the 5' RACE reads, TCRdb called clonotypes with MiXCR, one entry per CDR3 protein. The data contain approximately 1.8 million distinct CDR3 sequences, about 32% of them singletons. Sequences were obtained from cord blood. These TCRs come from a newborn girl in good health.

The sample holds a few counts of this clonotype. The chain joins TRBV9 to TRBJ2-3; D unclear. V was clipped by 0 bases and J by 2 bases, with 10 bases between them. The CDR3 consists of 15 residues. The germline CDR1 and CDR2 sequences are SGDLS and YYNGEE. The CDR3 loop is CASSVAPALTDTQYF. CDR3 sequence (DNA): TGTGCCAGCAGCGTAGCTCCAGCGCTCACAGATACGCAGTATTTT.

This chain links TRBV20-1 with TRBJ2-5, with D possibly being TRBD2 (7 bases). This CDR3 is 14 amino acids long. Germline V gives CDR1 DFQATT, CDR2 SNEGSKA (reference sequence). V was pared by 3 bases and J by 3 bases, with 14 bases between. CDR3 DNA sequence: TGCAGTGCTAGTCGGGGGGCGCAGGAAGAGACCCAGTACTTC. Encoded protein: CSASRGAQEETQYF.

The rearrangement joins TRBV6-1 to TRBJ2-6; D remains unclear. Germline-derived CDR1 and CDR2 are MNHNS and SASEGT. Trimming stripped 7 bases from V and 2 bases from J, with 15 bases between. The CDR3 is made up of 16 amino acids. CDR3 residues: CASTEKWRPGANVLTF. The CDR3 DNA reads as TGTGCCAGCACTGAGAAATGGAGACCTGGGGCCAACGTCCTGACTTTC.

This clonotype was seen a single time. The chain employs TRBV19 and TRBJ2-7; no definite D call. The CDR3 has 13 residues. V gave up 4 bases and J gave up 9 bases, with 16 bases separating them. Per germline, CDR1 LNHDA and CDR2 SQIVND (reference sequence). The CDR3 nucleotides are TGTGCCAGTAGTACACGAACTAAGGATGGGCAGTACTTC. It codes for CASSTRTKDGQYF.

This clonotype was detected only a few times. The chain uses TRBV9 and TRBJ2-7, with D perhaps assigned TRBD1 or TRBD2 (6 bases each). Germline assignment: CDR1 SGDLS and CDR2 YYNGEE. Trimming shortened V by 4 bases and J by 5 bases, and 13 bases separated the two germline ends. The CDR3 is 13 amino acids. CDR3 DNA sequence: TGTGCCAGCAGCCGGGGGCTTAAGGACGAGCAGTACTTC. Its translation is CASSRGLKDEQYF.

This clonotype has just one count. The V gene is TRBV7-8, the J gene TRBJ2-7, with D tentatively TRBD2 (5 bases). This CDR3 contains 15 residues. Trimming pared 0 bases from V and 6 bases from J, leaving 15 bases between. The germline CDR1 and CDR2 sequences are SGHVS and FQNEAQ. CDR3 in DNA: TGTGCCAGCAGCTTAGCCTCGGTTCGGGGTGGCGAGCAGTACTTC. Protein: CASSLASVRGGEQYF.

There are a few counts of this clonotype. V gene TRBV18 combines with J gene TRBJ2-1, with D unresolved. In germline, CDR1 is KGHSH, CDR2 LQKENI. V was cut by 2 bases and J by 6 bases, with 14 bases left in between. The CDR3 is 15 residues long. CDR3 residues: CASSPMVQWVNEQFF. DNA of the CDR3: TGTGCCAGCTCACCAATGGTTCAGTGGGTCAATGAGCAGTTCTTC.

V usage is TRBV7-9 and J usage is TRBJ2-1; D is possibly TRBD2 (6 bases). CDR1 and CDR2 from the germline V gene are SEHNR and FQNEAQ (reference sequence). The CDR3 length is 14 residues. The ends were cut back, 5 bases at V and 6 bases at J, with 14 bases in the middle. The CDR3 sequence: CASSPRDSFNEQFF. DNA for the CDR3: TGTGCCAGCAGCCCCCGGGACTCTTTCAATGAGCAGTTCTTC. Filled out from reference TRBV7-9 and TRBJ2-1, the complete variable domain reads DTGVSQNPRHKITKRGQNVTFRCDPISEHNRLYWYRQTLGQGPEFLTYFQNEAQLEKSRLLSDRFSAERPKGSFSTLEIQRTEQGDSAMYLCASSPRDSFNEQFFGPGTRLTVL.

The CDR3, as DNA: TGCGCCAGCAGCTTGGAAAGACTAGCGGGACACACAGATACGCAGTATTTT. Protein: CASSLERLAGHTDTQYF. V gene TRBV5-1 combines with J gene TRBJ2-3, with TRBD2 matching over 11 bases. The germline CDR1 and CDR2 sequences are SGHRS and YFSETQ. The CDR3 runs 17 residues. The ends lost 0 bases at V and 2 bases at J; junction bases unmatched: 5.

The V gene is TRBV21-1, the J gene TRBJ1-2; no check of the table's D call, TRBD1, against the DNA was made. TRBV21-1 is termed a pseudogene. This CDR3 is built from 17 residues. The CDR3 loop is CASSRRPGKGANYGYTF. Here the CDR3 DNA reads TGTGCCAGCAGCCGCCGTCCTGGGAAGGGAGCTAACTATGGCTACACCTTC.

The V call is TRBV7-2, the J call TRBJ2-7, with D unclear. Trimming stripped 0 bases from V and 0 bases from J, with 9 bases between. CDR3 length: 15 residues. Looked up from germline, CDR1 is SGHTA and CDR2 is FQGNSA. The CDR3 is CASSLASAPSYEQYF. DNA of the CDR3: TGTGCCAGCAGCTTAGCTAGTGCCCCCTCCTACGAGCAGTACTTC.

V is TRBV12-3 or TRBV12-4 and J is TRBJ1-2; D remains ambiguous. With 6 bases removed from V and 2 bases from J, the gap between germline ends came to 10 bases. The CDR3 is made up of 13 amino acids. The CDR3 sequence: CASRRLGNYGYTF. CDR3 DNA sequence: TGTGCCAGCAGGCGGCTCGGAAACTATGGCTACACCTTC.

In DNA, the CDR3 is TGCGCCAGCAGCTTTTTCCTAAATATAAGGGCGGATGGCTACACCTTC. Translating gives CASSFFLNIRADGYTF. The rearrangement links TRBV5-1 to TRBJ1-2; no clear D. This CDR3 spans 16 amino acids. Germline values: CDR1 SGHRS, CDR2 YFSETQ. V shed 2 bases and J shed 6 bases, with 20 bases lying between them. Full variable domain (outside the CDR3, taken from reference TRBV5-1 and TRBJ1-2): KAGVTQTPRYLIKTRGQQVTLSCSPISGHRSVSWYQQTPGQGLQFLFEYFSETQRNKGNFPGRFSGRQFSNSRSEMNVSTLELGDSALYLCASSFFLNIRADGYTFGSGTRLTVV.

This clonotype came up a few times. V gene TRBV5-1 combines with J gene TRBJ2-5, with 11 bases lining up with TRBD1. The J call may be mistaken, given a closer DNA end match to TRBJ2-7. CDR1 and CDR2 from the germline V gene are SGHRS and YFSETQ. The CDR3 runs 14 residues. CDR3 in DNA: TGCGCCAGCAGCCCGGGACAGGGGGGGGACGAGCAGTACTTC. It encodes CASSPGQGGDEQYF.

The V and J genes are TRBV14 and TRBJ1-4; D unresolved. Germline V lookup: CDR1 SGHDN, CDR2 FVKESK. Trimming removed 3 bases at V and 5 bases at J, with 7 bases between. The CDR3 is 13 residues long. The CDR3 DNA reads as TGTGCCAGCAGCCAGAACAGAAATGAAAAACTGTTTTTT. The encoded protein is CASSQNRNEKLFF.

This clonotype was seen just once. The chain is built from TRBV2 and TRBJ1-2; D perhaps matches TRBD1 (5 bases). Trimming removed 11 bases at V and 0 bases at J, with 10 bases between. The germline gives CDR1 SNHLY, CDR2 FYNNEI. This CDR3 spans 12 amino acids. CDR3 DNA sequence: TGTGCCGGTGCGACAGCTAACTATGGCTACACCTTC. This gives the protein CAGATANYGYTF.

The rearrangement joins TRBV11-2 to TRBJ2-1; TRBD2 matches 8 bases. The CDR3 covers 20 residues. CDR1 is SGHAT and CDR2 is FQNNGV in the germline V gene. Germline trimming cut 4 bases from V and 3 bases from J; bases unmatched to any gene: 20. DNA of the CDR3: TGTGCCAGCAGCTCATTAATAGGCACTAGCGGAGGTGCGGGCTACAATGAGCAGTTCTTC. Its protein is CASSSLIGTSGGAGYNEQFF. Together with reference TRBV11-2 and TRBJ2-1, the CDR3 gives the full variable domain: EAGVAQSPRYKIIEKRQSVAFWCNPISGHATLYWYQQILGQGPKLLIQFQNNGVVDDSQLPKDRFSAERLKGVDSTLKIQPAKLEDSAVYLCASSSLIGTSGGAGYNEQFFGPGTRLTVL.

The rearrangement uses TRBV27 and TRBJ1-2; possible D gene TRBD1, 6 bases. The CDR3 spans 15 residues. V was pared by 4 bases and J by 5 bases, with 17 bases between. Germline V lookup: CDR1 MNHEY, CDR2 SMNVEV (reference sequence). CDR3 region: CASSSGQPEGYGYTF. The CDR3 DNA follows: TGTGCCAGCAGTTCCGGACAGCCAGAGGGTTATGGCTACACCTTC.

V and J are TRBV4-1 and TRBJ2-7; unclear D gene. This CDR3 contains 15 residues. CDR1 and CDR2 from the germline V gene are MGHRA and YSYEKL. The V end lost 1 base, the J end lost 3 bases, and 13 bases lay between the germline ends. The CDR3 spells CASSQVEGHFYEQYF. The CDR3 DNA reads TGCGCCAGCAGCCAAGTTGAAGGGCACTTCTACGAGCAGTACTTC.

This clonotype was found a few times. The rearrangement links TRBV12-3 or TRBV12-4 to TRBJ2-3; TRBD1 is a possible D gene (5 bases). This CDR3 has 13 residues. The ends were cut back, 5 bases at V and 5 bases at J, with 11 bases in the middle. CDR3 sequence: CASSGSQGDTQYF. The CDR3 DNA reads as TGTGCCAGCAGTGGCTCCCAGGGAGATACGCAGTATTTT.

The chain links TRBV6-1 to TRBJ2-5, with D perhaps TRBD2 (6 bases). The last part of the DNA fits TRBJ2-7 better; the J call may be wrong. CDR3 length equals 13 residues. Germline-derived CDR1 and CDR2 are MNHNS and SASEGT. This CDR3 is CASGTRGLYEQYF. CDR3 nucleotide sequence: TGTGCCAGCGGGACTCGCGGTCTTTACGAGCAGTACTTC.

This sequence joins TRBV20-1 and TRBJ2-7; tentatively, D is TRBD1 (6 bases). Germline CDR1 is DFQATT and CDR2 is SNEGSKA (reference sequence). Trimming removed 4 bases from V and 11 bases from J, with 18 bases in between. This CDR3 contains 12 residues. This chain's CDR3 is CSANPGQYKEYF. The CDR3 nucleotides are TGCAGTGCTAACCCTGGACAGTACAAAGAGTACTTC.

This clonotype showed up just a few times. The gene calls are TRBV2 and TRBJ2-5; D could derive from TRBD1 or TRBD2 (5 bases each). Germline values: CDR1 SNHLY, CDR2 FYNNEI. Trimming shortened V by 1 base and J by 9 bases, and 15 bases separated the two germline ends. The CDR3 totals 14 residues. The CDR3, as DNA: TGTGCCAGCAGTGAAGGTGGGGGATTGATGGCCCAGTACTTC. It yields the protein CASSEGGGLMAQYF.

In this sample, this clonotype turned up a few times. The J gene is TRBJ2-1, the V gene TRBV2; the D is unclear. There are 13 residues in the CDR3. From germline, CDR1 is SNHLY and CDR2 FYNNEI. The ends were cut back, 5 bases at V and 5 bases at J, with 10 bases in the middle. CDR3: CASSFLLNNEQFF. Here the CDR3 DNA reads TGTGCCAGCAGTTTCTTGTTAAACAATGAGCAGTTCTTC.

In its sample, this clonotype was seen a few times. The rearrangement links TRBV20-1 to TRBJ2-1; unclear D gene. With 3 bases removed from V and 6 bases from J, the gap between germline ends came to 15 bases. CDR3 length equals 14 residues. Germline lookup yields CDR1 DFQATT and CDR2 SNEGSKA (reference sequence). The CDR3 DNA follows: TGCAGTGCTAGTAGCCACAACAAGCCCAATGAGCAGTTCTTC. Its translation: CSASSHNKPNEQFF.